What follows are 30 T cell receptor beta chains derived from one specimen sequenced in a study of cytomegalovirus exposure and HLA in healthy donors. The PCR had 60 Vbeta and 13 Jbeta primers. Sequencing was performed with immunoSEQ multiplex PCR; in TCRdb, only in-frame clones are kept and a portion is missing. This table has around 300,000 clones, roughly 70% appearing once. The material sequenced was PBMCs. These TCRs come from a female donor in good health and CMV-seronegative.

This clone was counted a few times. This sequence joins TRBV15 and TRBJ2-3; TRBD1 matches at 7 bases. In germline, CDR1 is LNHNV, CDR2 YYDKDF (reference sequence). This CDR3 contains 16 residues. Trimming took 4 bases from V and 0 from J; bases not matched to a gene: 7. CDR3 DNA sequence: TGTGCCACCAGCACTTGGTCGGGACAGAGCACAGATACGCAGTATTTT. This translates into CATSTWSGQSTDTQYF.

The V and J genes are TRBV9 and TRBJ2-7, with TRBD2 matching over 11 bases. The CDR3 has 15 residues. V was pared by 3 bases and J by 0 bases, with 2 bases of the junction left unmatched. Germline V gene lookup returns CDR1 SGDLS and CDR2 YYNGEE. DNA for the CDR3: TGTGCCAGCAGCGGGGGGACTAGCGGCTCCTACGAGCAGTACTTC. The encoded protein is CASSGGTSGSYEQYF. Variable domain in full (rest from reference TRBV9 and TRBJ2-7): DSGVTQTPKHLITATGQRVTLRCSPRSGDLSVYWYQQSLDQGLQFLIQYYNGEERAKGNILERFSAQQFPDLHSELNLSSLELGDSALYFCASSGGTSGSYEQYFGPGTRLTVT.

This clone showed up just once. The V and J genes are TRBV5-6 and TRBJ2-3, with D perhaps TRBD2 (5 bases). Trimming removed 4 bases at V and 2 bases at J, with 11 bases between. Looked up from germline, CDR1 is SGHDT and CDR2 is YYEEEE. The CDR3 is made up of 14 amino acids. The CDR3 nucleotides are TGTGCCAGCAGCCCCGGCCGGGACACAGATACGCAGTATTTT. Translated, it gives CASSPGRDTDTQYF. The complete variable domain, with remaining parts taken from reference TRBV5-6 and TRBJ2-3, reads DAGVTQSPTHLIKTRGQQVTLRCSPKSGHDTVSWYQQALGQGPQFIFQYYEEEERQRGNFPDRFSGHQFPNYSSELNVNALLLGDSALYLCASSPGRDTDTQYFGPGTRLTVL.

The V gene is TRBV4-2, the J gene TRBJ2-3; TRBD2 agrees at 9 bases. Per the germline V gene, CDR1 is LGHNA and CDR2 is YNFKEQ. The length of the CDR3 is 18 residues. The J segment lost 1 base and the V segment lost 0 bases, leaving 8 bases of the junction unmatched. The CDR3 loop reads CASSQDPSGKSGTDTQYF. The CDR3 nucleotides read TGTGCCAGCAGCCAAGACCCTAGCGGGAAGTCGGGCACAGATACGCAGTATTTT.

V and J are TRBV28 and TRBJ1-5; a possible D gene is TRBD1 (6 bases). The CDR3 is made up of 16 amino acids. Per germline, CDR1 MDHEN and CDR2 SYDVKM. Deletions cut 1 base from V and 5 bases from J, with 15 bases between. CDR3 sequence (DNA): TGTGCCAGCAGTTTATTACCGGGGGGCATGGATCAGCCCCAGCATTTT. Its translation: CASSLLPGGMDQPQHF.

The chain employs TRBV9 and TRBJ1-3; D uncertain. With 3 bases removed from V and 1 base from J, the gap between germline ends came to 11 bases. The CDR3 is 15 residues long. The germline V gene has CDR1 SGDLS and CDR2 YYNGEE. The CDR3 DNA sequence: TGTGCCAGCAGCGGTCAAGGGAGGTCTGGAAACACCATATATTTT. Its translation: CASSGQGRSGNTIYF.

With respect to this clone: One end of the junction is discordant with germline, which a read error may explain. The gene calls are TRBV11-2 and TRBJ1-1, with TRBD1 matching 11 bases. Germline CDR1 and CDR2: SGHAT and FQNNGV. This CDR3 contains 15 residues. The CDR3 nucleotides read TGTGCCAGCAGCTTAGATGGGACAGGGGGAAGGATGGGCGTGTTT. Translated, it gives CASSLDGTGGRMGVF.

This sequence joins TRBV10-2 and TRBJ1-2; tentatively, D is TRBD1 (6 bases). The CDR3 has 14 amino acids. The V and J ends lost 6 bases and 1 base respectively, with 12 bases between them. Germline CDR1 is WSHSY and CDR2 is SAAADI. The CDR3 is CASRETGGNYGYTF. The CDR3 coding sequence is TGCGCCAGCAGAGAGACAGGCGGTAACTATGGCTACACCTTC.

About this clone: Other DNA sequences in this specimen translate into the identical CDR3. CDR3 sequence reads: CASSPNQETQYF. CDR3 sequence (DNA): TGTGCCAGCTCACCCAATCAAGAGACCCAGTACTTC. The chain links TRBV18 to TRBJ2-5; unclear D gene. Germline V gene sequence: CDR1 KGHSH, CDR2 LQKENI. The CDR3 consists of 12 residues. V was pared by 3 bases and J by 2 bases, with 4 bases between. The full variable domain, its missing parts supplied by reference TRBV18 and TRBJ2-5, is NAGVMQNPRHLVRRRGQEARLRCSPMKGHSHVYWYRQLPEEGLKFMVYLQKENIIDESGMPKERFSAEFPKEGPSILRIQQVVRGDSAAYFCASSPNQETQYFGPGTRLLVL.

This clone has more than one count but fewer than ten. This chain uses TRBV6-5 with TRBJ2-7, with a possible D match to TRBD1 (5 bases). Trimming took off 7 bases at V and 0 bases at J, with 13 bases between the two ends. The CDR3 totals 14 residues. CDR1 is MNHEY, CDR2 SVGAGI, per germline. In DNA, the CDR3 is TGTGCCAGCACCTCTACAGGCGTCTCCTACGAGCAGTACTTC. Amino acids: CASTSTGVSYEQYF.

The rearrangement uses TRBV5-1 and TRBJ2-4; 10 bases fit TRBD1. After removal of 3 bases from V and 8 bases from J, the junction contained 8 bases not matched to a gene. Germline V gives CDR1 SGHRS, CDR2 YFSETQ. The CDR3 totals 15 residues. The CDR3 nucleotides are TGCGCCAGCAGCTCGACCGGGACAGGGGTGGACATTCAGTACTTC. Encoded protein: CASSSTGTGVDIQYF.

This clone has only a few counts. The chain recombines TRBV27 with TRBJ2-2; TRBD1 matches 7 bases. V gave up 6 bases and J gave up 4 bases; unmatched junction bases: 17. The V gene's germline CDR1 is MNHEY and CDR2 SMNVEV (reference sequence). CDR3 length: 18 amino acids. CDR3 sequence reads: CASSRGQVFSSSTGELFF. CDR3 bases: TGTGCCAGCAGCCGCGGACAGGTTTTCAGTTCGAGCACCGGGGAGCTGTTTTTT.

The gene calls are TRBV14 and TRBJ2-2; the match to TRBD1 covers 8 bases. The junction had 6 bases not matched to a gene; V was cut back by 4 bases and J by 8 bases. Germline CDR1 is SGHDN and CDR2 is FVKESK. The CDR3 contains 14 residues. The CDR3 DNA is TGTGCCAGCAGCCTATGGACAGGGTCGGGGGAGCTGTTTTTT. It encodes CASSLWTGSGELFF.

The chain recombines TRBV28 with TRBJ2-1; 11 bases align to TRBD2. The V segment lost 8 bases and the J segment 3 bases; nucleotides outside the gene matches: 21. Per the germline V gene, CDR1 is MDHEN and CDR2 is SYDVKM. This CDR3 has 20 residues. The CDR3 DNA sequence: TGTGCCAGCCAAGGTCCCGGCCGCGTCTACACTAGCGGGAGCTACAATGAGCAGTTCTTC. Encoded protein: CASQGPGRVYTSGSYNEQFF.

This chain joins TRBV6-1 and TRBJ1-4; the D is unclear. The germline V gene encodes CDR1 MNHNS and CDR2 SASEGT. This CDR3 region has 12 residues. Trimming left V 7 bases short and J 3 bases short, with 6 bases between. The DNA of the CDR3 is TGTGCCAGCACCGTCTCTAATGAAAAACTGTTTTTT. Its protein is CASTVSNEKLFF.

This sequence joins TRBV9 and TRBJ2-1, with 12 bases that match TRBD2. The V and J ends lost 4 bases and 7 bases, in that order; junction bases with no gene match: 15. From germline, CDR1 is SGDLS and CDR2 YYNGEE. CDR3 length: 18 amino acids. CDR3 bases: TGTGCCAGCAGCCCACAGGGGGCTAGCGGGAGGGCCGTGAATGAGCAGTTCTTC. Protein sequence: CASSPQGASGRAVNEQFF.

V is TRBV5-1 and J is TRBJ2-5; maybe TRBD1 (5 bases). CDR1 and CDR2 (germline): SGHRS, YFSETQ. V was clipped by 8 bases and J by 2 bases, with 10 bases between them. The CDR3 spans 12 residues. The chain's CDR3 is CASQGQQETQYF. CDR3 nucleotides: TGCGCCAGTCAGGGTCAACAAGAGACCCAGTACTTC.

The chain joins TRBV11-3 to TRBJ2-1; TRBD1 aligns across 7 bases. Per germline, CDR1 SGHNT and CDR2 YENEEA. CDR3 length: 14 residues. Unmatched junction bases numbered 5, after V lost 4 bases and J lost 5 bases. The CDR3 DNA reads TGTGCCAGCAGCTCTCAGGGGGAGCACAATGAGCAGTTCTTC. Its protein is CASSSQGEHNEQFF.

V gene TRBV19 combines with J gene TRBJ1-6, with 7 bases fitting TRBD1. V lost 4 bases to trimming and J lost 7 bases; unmatched junction nucleotides: 7. The CDR3 runs to 15 residues. CDR1 and CDR2 from the germline V gene are LNHDA and SQIVND (reference sequence). The CDR3 DNA follows: TGTGCCAGTAGTAGACCGGGGACAGAGAATTCACCCCTCCACTTT. It specifies CASSRPGTENSPLHF.

This clone was observed a handful of times. The chain carries TRBV7-9 and TRBJ2-1; 11 bases agree with TRBD2. Germline assignment: CDR1 SEHNR and CDR2 FQNEAQ (reference sequence). Losses at the gene ends were 5 bases for V and 8 bases for J; bases not matched to a gene: 8. CDR3 size: 15 residues. CDR3 sequence (DNA): TGTGCCAGCAGCCTCGAACTAGCGGGAGTTGATGAGCAGTTCTTC. As protein: CASSLELAGVDEQFF.

This chain uses TRBV27 with TRBJ2-5; 8 bases agree with TRBD1. CDR1 and CDR2 from the germline V gene are MNHEY and SMNVEV (reference sequence). This CDR3 region has 12 residues. After removal of 7 bases from V and 8 bases from J, the junction contained 6 bases not matched to a gene. The CDR3: CASNWTGITQYF. CDR3 nucleotides: TGTGCCAGCAATTGGACAGGGATTACCCAGTACTTC.

V and J are TRBV7-2 and TRBJ2-5; D gene uncertain. Trimming removed 5 bases at V and 2 bases at J, with 12 bases between. The CDR3 length is 14 residues. The germline gives CDR1 SGHTA, CDR2 FQGNSA. The CDR3 here is CASSDSGEQETQYF. The DNA for the CDR3 is TGTGCCAGCAGCGATTCAGGCGAACAAGAGACCCAGTACTTC.

The sample holds one count of this clone. The V gene is TRBV6-1, the J gene TRBJ1-3; TRBD1 is a possible D gene (5 bases). The CDR3 runs to 15 residues. The V end lost 10 bases, the J end lost 0 bases, and 16 bases lay between the germline ends. Germline loops: CDR1 MNHNS, CDR2 SASEGT. The CDR3: CAIRLGGDSGNTIYF. The CDR3 DNA is TGTGCCATCAGGCTGGGAGGGGACTCTGGAAACACCATATATTTT.

This clone has more than one count but fewer than ten. The gene calls are TRBV25-1 and TRBJ1-2, with D maybe TRBD1 (6 bases). CDR1 MGHDK and CDR2 SYGVNS come from the germline V gene. Trimming took off 4 bases at V and 3 bases at J, with 15 bases between the two ends. This CDR3 is built from 15 residues. The CDR3 DNA sequence: TGTGCCAGCAGTGGGGCTGCGGACAGTTACTATGGCTACACCTTC. Protein product: CASSGAADSYYGYTF.

The chain is built from TRBV7-2 and TRBJ2-1; 7 bases line up with TRBD2. This CDR3 has 17 amino acids. The junction had 10 bases not matched to a gene; V was cut back by 5 bases and J by 0 bases. Germline V CDR1 and CDR2: SGHTA, FQGNSA. The CDR3 DNA sequence: TGTGCCAGCAGCGGTCCCTTGAGCGGGACCTCCTACAATGAGCAGTTCTTC. As protein: CASSGPLSGTSYNEQFF.

This rearrangement joins TRBV4-1 to TRBJ2-7; the match to TRBD2 covers 8 bases. Unmatched junction bases numbered 12, after V lost 1 base and J lost 4 bases. Germline V CDR1 and CDR2: MGHRA, YSYEKL. The CDR3 totals 17 residues. CDR3: CASSQVGFAGLVYEQYF. The CDR3 DNA sequence: TGCGCCAGCAGCCAAGTAGGGTTTGCGGGACTAGTTTACGAGCAGTACTTC.

This chain joins TRBV2 and TRBJ2-7; perhaps TRBD1 as D (6 bases). The germline gives CDR1 SNHLY, CDR2 FYNNEI. With 6 bases removed from V and 0 bases from J, the gap between germline ends came to 15 bases. The CDR3 has 15 amino acids. The CDR3 DNA reads as TGTGCCAGCAGGGGGCAGGGGCGGAGCTCCTACGAGCAGTACTTC. This translates into CASRGQGRSSYEQYF.

This clone has a single count. The J gene is TRBJ2-1, the V gene TRBV13; 7 bases map to TRBD2. Germline-derived CDR1 and CDR2 are PRHDT and FYEKMQ (reference sequence). Trimming cost V 5 bases and J 7 bases; bases outside gene matches: 17. This CDR3 is 17 amino acids long. The CDR3 DNA sequence: TGTGCCAGCAGCCCCTCGGCCGGGGGGAGGGCGGAGAATGAGCAGTTCTTC. As protein: CASSPSAGGRAENEQFF.

The chain links TRBV28 to TRBJ2-7; 7 bases fit TRBD1. This CDR3 comprises 12 residues. The germline gives CDR1 MDHEN, CDR2 SYDVKM. After removal of 7 bases from V and 3 bases from J, the junction contained 3 bases not matched to a gene. DNA for the CDR3: TGTGCCAGCACGACAGGGATCTACGAGCAGTACTTC. Its translation is CASTTGIYEQYF.

This clone has a handful of counts. The gene calls are TRBV7-9 and TRBJ2-2, with unresolved D. The CDR3 contains 14 residues. The ends were cut back, 7 bases at V and 3 bases at J, with 12 bases in the middle. Germline values: CDR1 SEHNR, CDR2 FQNEAQ (reference sequence). The CDR3 DNA reads TGTGCCAGCAACCTGCTAGGAGACACCGGGGAGCTGTTTTTT. It yields the protein CASNLLGDTGELFF.